This record looks at one T cell receptor beta chain sequence and its context. Its antigen remains unknown. Germline lookup yields CDR1 SGHRS and CDR2 YFSETQ. Losses at the gene ends were 5 bases for V and 0 bases for J; bases not matched to a gene: 5. This CDR3 contains 14 residues. Data came from immunoSEQ multiplex PCR; TCRdb stores just in-frame clones and leaves some out. There are tens of thousands of clones in the sample; 94% occur only once, and about 0.2% lies in the top ten. These data originate in a study of graft-versus-host responses after intestinal transplantation. Study as a whole: Each transplant was multivisceral, liver-intestinal, or isolated intestinal. Anti-thymocyte globulin induction was given to all recipients, followed by tacrolimus and steroids for approximately three years.

Study-level results: GvH clones surfaced in recipient marrow, some emerging earlier in ileum or blood. Peak levels of circulating GvH clones tracked with early post-transplant HvG declines.

This chain uses TRBV5-1 with TRBJ2-7, with 7 bases aligning to TRBD2. Sequenced material: unstimulated CD4+ T cells sorted from spleen or lymph node cells, taken before transplant. The clonotype originates from a human donor who was the organ donor for an intestinal transplant. CDR3 DNA: TGCGCCAGCAGTATAATAGCGGGCTCCTACGAGCAGTACTTC. Translation gives CASSIIAGSYEQYF.